This passage covers 11 T cell receptor beta chains from one sample sequenced in a study of spatial heterogeneity in lung cancer. Findings and caveats of the study: In tumors, expanded intratumoral alpha and beta TCR counts tracked mutation counts.

This sample's time point: sample taken at primary tumor resection. From the 5' RACE reads, TCRdb called clonotypes with MiXCR, one entry per CDR3 protein. The table lists 15,000 to 20,000 distinct CDR3 sequences, 6% to 7.5% of them singletons. Their antigens are not known. Material: lung tumor tissue, obtained at surgery. Every receptor here comes from a female donor with early-stage non-small cell lung cancer.

This clonotype was picked up many times. Here the CDR3 reads CASSGTDRAYEQYF. CDR3 in DNA: TGTGCCAGCAGTGGGACGGACAGGGCCTACGAGCAGTACTTC. This rearrangement joins TRBV9 to TRBJ2-7; 8 bases agree with TRBD1. Germline lookup yields CDR1 SGDLS and CDR2 YYNGEE. This CDR3 comprises 14 residues. V was clipped by 5 bases and J by 2 bases; unmatched bases: 6.

The chain recombines TRBV7-2 with TRBJ2-5, with a possible D match to TRBD2 (5 bases). Germline lookup yields CDR1 SGHTA and CDR2 FQGNSA. The CDR3 sequence is 14 residues long. V lost 8 bases to trimming and J lost 0 bases, with 13 bases between them. The CDR3 here is CASYLPGDQETQYF. The CDR3 DNA follows: TGTGCCAGCTATTTACCCGGGGACCAAGAGACCCAGTACTTC.

This chain connects TRBV5-1 to TRBJ1-2; TRBD1 aligns across 8 bases. CDR3 size: 15 residues. V lost 1 base to trimming and J lost 3 bases; unmatched junction nucleotides: 5. CDR1 SGHRS and CDR2 YFSETQ come from the germline V gene. CDR3 DNA sequence: TGCGCCAGCAGCTTGACCGGGACAGGAGACTATGGCTACACCTTC. Its translation: CASSLTGTGDYGYTF.

By sample fraction, this clonotype is medium-sized. The chain joins TRBV7-6 to TRBJ1-6, with D perhaps matching TRBD1 (5 bases). The CDR3 sequence is 14 residues long. Deletions cut 3 bases from V and 11 bases from J, with 14 bases between. CDR1 and CDR2 (germline): SGHVS, FNYEAQ. The CDR3 DNA sequence: TGTGCCAGCAGCTTCGGCGGGGCCGGGCCACCCCTCCACTTT. The encoded protein is CASSFGGAGPPLHF. Supplemented by reference TRBV7-6 and TRBJ1-6, the full variable domain reads GAGVSQSPRYKVTKRGQDVALRCDPISGHVSLYWYRQALGQGPEFLTYFNYEAQQDKSGLPNDRFSAERPEGSISTLTIQRTEQRDSAMYRCASSFGGAGPPLHFGNGTRLTVT.

The sample holds a few counts of this clonotype. The chain recombines TRBV18 with TRBJ1-5; the match to TRBD1 covers 8 bases. The CDR3 is 17 residues long. Per germline, CDR1 KGHSH and CDR2 LQKENI. V dropped 3 bases and J dropped 1; count of bases not matched to a gene: 8. The CDR3 loop is CASSPGAGGESNQPQHF. The CDR3 DNA sequence: TGTGCCAGCTCACCCGGCGCAGGGGGCGAGAGCAATCAGCCCCAGCATTTT.

The chain has TRBV18 and TRBJ1-6; D gene uncertain. Germline CDR1 and CDR2: KGHSH and LQKENI. With 4 bases removed from V and 5 bases from J, the gap between germline ends came to 9 bases. The CDR3 consists of 14 residues. CDR3 protein: CASSREANNSPLHF. DNA for the CDR3: TGTGCCAGCTCACGGGAAGCGAATAATTCACCCCTCCACTTT.

This clonotype was detected many times. V is TRBV5-6 and J is TRBJ2-1; tentative D call: TRBD1 (7 bases). The germline V gene encodes CDR1 SGHDT and CDR2 YYEEEE. This CDR3 contains 16 residues. The germline V and J ends were trimmed by 1 base and 6 bases, with 17 bases remaining between them. DNA of the CDR3: TGTGCCAGCAGCTTGAAGGTGGAGGGGGCGATCAATGAGCAGTTCTTC. Amino acids: CASSLKVEGAINEQFF.

V is TRBV20-1 and J is TRBJ1-2; D may be TRBD1 (6 bases). There are 13 residues in the CDR3. Deletions cut 8 bases from V and 0 bases from J, with 13 bases between. The germline CDR1 and CDR2 sequences are DFQATT and SNEGSKA (reference sequence). The CDR3 DNA is TGCAGTACGCGAGGGGGAGCTAACTATGGCTACACCTTC. Protein product: CSTRGGANYGYTF.

This clonotype occurred many times. V usage is TRBV24-1 and J usage is TRBJ1-5; D is ambiguous. The germline CDR1 and CDR2 sequences are KGHDR and SFDVKD. The CDR3 totals 14 residues. Between the trimmed V and J ends, which lost 0 bases and 0 bases, there was a span of 2 bases. CDR3 sequence (DNA): TGTGCCACCAGTGATTTGGATAGCAATCAGCCCCAGCATTTT. Protein sequence: CATSDLDSNQPQHF.

This clonotype was counted many times. The CDR3 region has the DNA TGTGCCATCAGTCTAGCGGGATCGGGCGAGCAGTACTTC. Translated, it gives CAISLAGSGEQYF. The chain is built from TRBV10-3 and TRBJ2-7; 9 bases match TRBD2. The junction had 5 bases not matched to a gene; V was cut back by 5 bases and J by 6 bases. This CDR3 is 13 amino acids long. Germline V gene sequence: CDR1 ENHRY, CDR2 SYGVKD.

This clonotype has ten or more counts. The chain couples TRBV9 to TRBJ1-4; 7 nucleotides line up with TRBD1. Germline V gene sequence: CDR1 SGDLS, CDR2 YYNGEE. The CDR3 has 15 amino acids. Trimming at V came to 4 bases and at J to 7 bases, leaving 10 bases not matched to a gene. The CDR3 reads CASSPQGQPGEKLFF. The CDR3 DNA is TGTGCCAGCAGCCCCCAGGGACAGCCGGGTGAAAAACTGTTTTTT.